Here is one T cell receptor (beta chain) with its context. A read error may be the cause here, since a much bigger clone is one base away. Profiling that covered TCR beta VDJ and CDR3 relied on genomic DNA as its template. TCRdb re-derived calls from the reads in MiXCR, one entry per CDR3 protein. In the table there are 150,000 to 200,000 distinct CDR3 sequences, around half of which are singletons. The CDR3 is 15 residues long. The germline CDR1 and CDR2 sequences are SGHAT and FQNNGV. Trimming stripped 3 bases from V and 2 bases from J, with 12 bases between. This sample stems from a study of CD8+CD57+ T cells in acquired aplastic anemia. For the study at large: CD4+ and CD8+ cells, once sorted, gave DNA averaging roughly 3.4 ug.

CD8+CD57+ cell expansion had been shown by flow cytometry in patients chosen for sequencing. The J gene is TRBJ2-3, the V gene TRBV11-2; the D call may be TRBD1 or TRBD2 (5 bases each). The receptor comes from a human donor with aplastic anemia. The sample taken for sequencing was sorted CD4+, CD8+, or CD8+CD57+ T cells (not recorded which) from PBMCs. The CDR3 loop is CASSLGPTPTDTQYF. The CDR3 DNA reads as TGTGCCAGCAGCTTGGGACCGACACCCACAGATACGCAGTATTTT.